Detailed here is one T cell receptor (beta chain). The data are from a study of cytomegalovirus exposure and HLA in healthy donors. With 60 Vbeta and 13 Jbeta primers, the PCR was carried out. Data came from immunoSEQ multiplex PCR; TCRdb stores just in-frame clones and leaves some out. The sample lists roughly 220,000 clones; roughly three quarters were seen once. V lost 2 bases to trimming and J lost 7 bases, with 6 bases between them. This CDR3 has 12 amino acids. Germline lookup yields CDR1 MDHEN and CDR2 SYDVKM. Sequencing was done on a sample of PBMCs. This clonotype originated in a man aged 50 or older in good health and CMV-seronegative. The V gene is TRBV28, the J gene TRBJ2-1; weak D call: TRBD1 (6 bases). For the CDR3, the DNA is TGTGCCAGCAGTTTAAGGGGGAATGAGCAGTTCTTC. Amino acids: CASSLRGNEQFF.